This T cell receptor (beta chain) was sequenced in a study of PD-1 blockade in classical Hodgkin lymphoma. Background on the study: The patients were dosed with nivolumab 3 mg/kg, infused intravenously every 2 weeks. Study-wide points: What drove the repertoire differences, possibly disease activity or prior therapy, has not been defined. Newly diagnosed and completely responding patients shared comparable baseline diversity.

As concerns this clone: Its antigen is currently unknown.

The length of the CDR3 is 13 residues. Looked up from germline, CDR1 is SNHLY and CDR2 is FYNNEI. Trimming removed 7 bases from V and 6 bases from J, with 12 bases in between. Every single patient, without exception, relapsed after autologous stem cell transplantation, and brentuximab vedotin exposure varied. The best responses consisted of complete response, partial response or progressive disease. Using immunoSEQ multiplex PCR, the repertoire was profiled, and TCRdb retains in-frame clones only, with some absent. This table holds over 25,000 clones, just under 80% found once. The sequence was obtained from a human donor with classical Hodgkin lymphoma. This specimen consisted of peripheral blood mononuclear cells (PBMCs), obtained before the second cycle of nivolumab. This chain joins TRBV2 and TRBJ2-2; D unresolved. The CDR3 region is CASNVRSPGELFF. The CDR3, as DNA: TGTGCCAGCAATGTCAGAAGCCCCGGGGAGCTGTTTTTT.